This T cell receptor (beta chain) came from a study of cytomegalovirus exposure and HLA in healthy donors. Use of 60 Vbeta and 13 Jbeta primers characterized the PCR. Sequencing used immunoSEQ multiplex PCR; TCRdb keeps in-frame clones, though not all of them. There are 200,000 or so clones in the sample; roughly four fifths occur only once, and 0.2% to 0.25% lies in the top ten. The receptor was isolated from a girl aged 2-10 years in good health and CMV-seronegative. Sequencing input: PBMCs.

The CDR3: CASSATDAEAFF. Here the CDR3 DNA reads TGTGCCAGCAGCGCTACAGACGCCGAAGCTTTCTTT. V usage is TRBV7-9 and J usage is TRBJ1-1, with D unclear. The CDR3 totals 12 residues. The germline V gene encodes CDR1 SEHNR and CDR2 FQNEAQ (reference sequence). The V and J ends lost 5 bases and 8 bases respectively, with 12 bases between them. Supplemented by reference TRBV7-9 and TRBJ1-1, the full variable domain reads DTGVSQNPRHKITKRGQNVTFRCDPISEHNRLYWYRQTLGQGPEFLTYFQNEAQLEKSRLLSDRFSAERPKGSFSTLEIQRTEQGDSAMYLCASSATDAEAFFGQGTRLTVV.